The 23 T cell receptor beta chains given below trace back to one sample, sequenced in a study of blood T cells in healthy people across ages. Next came a second PCR, run for about 6 to 11 cycles, which used a sample-barcoded 5' primer along with a J-beta primer mix. In TCRdb, the 5' RACE reads were re-called with MiXCR into one record per CDR3 protein. The sample yields about 1 million distinct CDR3 sequences, under 30% seen once. These same records also appear under a second study, on T cells of mothers and their children.

Sequenced material: blood. These receptors were collected from a girl aged 2-10 years in good health.

In its sample, this clonotype was seen a few times. The chain employs TRBV6-6 and TRBJ1-4; unclear D gene. Per germline, CDR1 MNHNY and CDR2 SVGAGI (reference sequence). V shed 2 bases and J shed 8 bases, with 3 bases lying between them. The CDR3 has 11 amino acids. In DNA form, the CDR3 reads TGTGCCAGCAGTTACGAAGAAAAACTGTTTTTT. It translates to CASSYEEKLFF.

V usage is TRBV20-1 and J usage is TRBJ2-1, with unresolved D. CDR1 and CDR2 from the germline V gene are DFQATT and SNEGSKA (reference sequence). Trimming removed 3 bases at V and 7 bases at J, with 13 bases between. The CDR3 contains 13 residues. The DNA for the CDR3 is TGCAGTGCTAGTAAATCTTGGGCAAATGAGCAGTTCTTC. Translated, it gives CSASKSWANEQFF.

The rearrangement uses TRBV29-1 and TRBJ1-1, with unresolved D. The CDR3 has 10 amino acids. V lost 4 bases to trimming and J lost 5 bases, with 5 bases between them. Germline CDR1 is SQVTM and CDR2 is ANQGSEA. CDR3 bases: TGCAGCGTTGCCCAGACTGAAGCTTTCTTT. It translates to CSVAQTEAFF.

This chain joins TRBV20-1 and TRBJ1-2; weak D call: TRBD1 (5 bases). V lost 0 bases and J lost 8, with 19 bases in between. The V gene's germline CDR1 is DFQATT and CDR2 SNEGSKA (reference sequence). This CDR3 has 15 amino acids. The CDR3: CSARDPRGGVSGYTF. In nucleotides, the CDR3 is TGCAGTGCTAGAGATCCGAGGGGAGGAGTGAGCGGCTACACCTTC.

This clonotype was observed at least ten times. The V and J genes are TRBV14 and TRBJ2-5; TRBD2 might be the D (5 bases). The length of the CDR3 is 15 residues. Germline V gene sequence: CDR1 SGHDN, CDR2 FVKESK. The V and J ends lost 1 base and 2 bases respectively, with 11 bases between them. CDR3 loop: CASSQGVRGQETQYF. The CDR3 nucleotides are TGTGCCAGCAGCCAAGGAGTCCGGGGACAAGAGACCCAGTACTTC.

This clonotype occurred a few times. This sequence joins TRBV4-1 and TRBJ1-2, with 7 positions matching TRBD1. The CDR3 is 15 amino acids. The trim removed 0 bases at V and 5 bases at J, leaving 6 bases unmatched. The germline CDR1 and CDR2 sequences are MGHRA and YSYEKL. CDR3 protein: CASSQEKGATYGYTF. Here the CDR3 DNA reads TGCGCCAGCAGCCAAGAAAAGGGGGCAACATATGGCTACACCTTC.

The chain recombines TRBV7-2 with TRBJ2-7; possibly TRBD2 for D (5 bases). Trimming took 5 bases from V and 6 from J, leaving 20 bases between them. Looked up from germline, CDR1 is SGHTA and CDR2 is FQGNSA. This CDR3 has 15 amino acids. The DNA for the CDR3 is TGTGCCAGCAGCCTCATCCGGGGAATCACCTCCGAGCAGTACTTC. Translation gives CASSLIRGITSEQYF.

This clonotype was seen more than once but under ten times. The CDR3 region is CASSSGNDRETQYF. The CDR3 bases are TGTGCCAGCAGCTCCGGAAACGATAGGGAGACCCAGTACTTC. The chain combines TRBV7-2 with TRBJ2-5; D is undetermined. The CDR3 contains 14 residues. V dropped 4 bases and J dropped 5 bases, with 14 bases sitting between them. The germline V gene has CDR1 SGHTA and CDR2 FQGNSA.

The rearrangement uses TRBV2 and TRBJ1-2, with 8 bases identical to TRBD1. The CDR3 consists of 11 residues. CDR1 is SNHLY and CDR2 is FYNNEI in the germline V gene. V lost 7 bases and J lost 8; bases outside the gene matches: 3. The CDR3 loop reads CASIGTGGYTF. In DNA form, the CDR3 reads TGTGCCAGCATCGGGACAGGCGGCTACACCTTC.

This clonotype was detected a few times. The rearrangement joins TRBV7-2 to TRBJ2-7; D is ambiguous. The CDR3 has 14 residues. Trimming took 4 bases from V and 2 from J, leaving 12 bases between them. CDR1 SGHTA and CDR2 FQGNSA come from the germline V gene. The CDR3, as DNA: TGTGCCAGCAGCTCGACACTAACCCCCTACGAGCAGTACTTC. This encodes CASSSTLTPYEQYF.

This chain joins TRBV29-1 and TRBJ1-5; D is perhaps TRBD1 (6 bases). This CDR3 contains 16 residues. Germline assignment: CDR1 SQVTM and CDR2 ANQGSEA. V lost 6 bases to trimming and J lost 3 bases, with 21 bases between them. CDR3 DNA sequence: TGCAGCGTCACCTTATCAGGGAGGGGGGACAATCAGCCCCAGCATTTT. As protein: CSVTLSGRGDNQPQHF.

V is TRBV7-9 and J is TRBJ2-7; 8 bases line up with TRBD2. The CDR3 has 15 amino acids. With 3 bases clipped from V and 3 bases from J, the junction kept 7 bases outside the gene matches. Looked up from germline, CDR1 is SEHNR and CDR2 is FQNEAQ (reference sequence). CDR3 protein: CASSFGERELYEQYF. The CDR3 region has the DNA TGTGCCAGCAGCTTTGGTGAGCGGGAGCTCTACGAGCAGTACTTC.

The sample holds a few counts of this clonotype. CDR3 residues: CASSSGDRVKETQYF. The CDR3 DNA sequence: TGTGCCAGCAGTTCCGGCGACAGGGTAAAAGAGACCCAGTACTTC. The chain recombines TRBV6-5 with TRBJ2-5; 7 nucleotides agree with TRBD1. CDR1 is MNHEY, CDR2 SVGAGI, per germline. V shed 4 bases, J shed 3 bases, and the junction held 8 bases outside the gene matches. This CDR3 has 15 amino acids.

This clonotype has more than one count but fewer than ten. The chain couples TRBV5-1 to TRBJ2-5; D remains ambiguous. Matching the DNA end better, TRBJ2-7 makes the J call doubtful. Germline values: CDR1 SGHRS, CDR2 YFSETQ. The CDR3 contains 12 residues. The CDR3 DNA is TGCGCCAGCAGCTTGGGGCAATACGAGCAGTACTTC. This codes for CASSLGQYEQYF.

This clonotype has just a few counts. The rearrangement links TRBV14 to TRBJ2-3; D may be TRBD1 or TRBD2 (5 bases each). Germline values: CDR1 SGHDN, CDR2 FVKESK. The CDR3 has 14 amino acids. Trimming shortened V by 0 bases and J by 5 bases, and 9 bases separated the two germline ends. CDR3 amino acids: CASSQEPRGDTQYF. The CDR3 region has the DNA TGTGCCAGCAGCCAAGAACCGAGGGGAGATACGCAGTATTTT.

This clonotype was counted between two and nine times. This may be a read error, as it is one base from a much larger clone. The gene calls are TRBV6-5 and TRBJ2-5; TRBD2 matches at 7 bases. Looked up from germline, CDR1 is MNHEY and CDR2 is SVGAGI. This CDR3 has 15 residues. The CDR3 nucleotides read TGTACCAGCAGTTACGTGGGAGGGCCCGGTGAGACCCAGTACTTC. Its translation: CTSSYVGGPGETQYF.

This clonotype was picked up a small number of times. This chain links TRBV5-1 with TRBJ2-2; D possibly corresponds to TRBD1 (6 bases). Germline V gene data show CDR1 as SGHRS and CDR2 as YFSETQ. V was shortened by 0 bases and J by 0 bases, with 9 bases between the two germline ends. The CDR3 extends over 16 amino acids. CDR3 sequence (DNA): TGCGCCAGCAGCTTGGCGGGACAATCGAACACCGGGGAGCTGTTTTTT. It codes for CASSLAGQSNTGELFF.

This clonotype has only a few counts. The chain has TRBV7-9 and TRBJ2-5; tentatively, D is TRBD1 or TRBD2 (7 bases each). Looked up from germline, CDR1 is SEHNR and CDR2 is FQNEAQ (reference sequence). Trimming removed 3 bases at V and 4 bases at J, with 15 bases between. The CDR3 is 15 amino acids. The CDR3 sequence: CASSLSGGDRETQYF. DNA for the CDR3: TGTGCCAGCAGCTTGTCAGGGGGGGATCGAGAGACCCAGTACTTC.

V and J are TRBV5-1 and TRBJ2-3, with a possible D match to TRBD2 (6 bases). V was clipped by 4 bases and J by 2 bases, with 11 bases between them. CDR1 and CDR2 from the germline V gene are SGHRS and YFSETQ. This CDR3 has 14 residues. DNA for the CDR3: TGCGCCAGCAGCCCGGGAGATATCACAGATACGCAGTATTTT. Amino acid sequence: CASSPGDITDTQYF.

J is TRBJ1-2 and V is TRBV13, with D maybe TRBD1 (5 bases). Trimming removed 5 bases from V and 8 bases from J, with 33 bases in between. The CDR3 sequence is 19 residues long. The germline CDR1 and CDR2 sequences are PRHDT and FYEKMQ (reference sequence). This chain's CDR3 is CASSTFQPRDAEKGGGYTF. The CDR3 region has the DNA TGTGCCAGCAGCACTTTCCAACCCCGGGACGCCGAAAAAGGCGGGGGCTACACCTTC.

This chain links TRBV12-3 or TRBV12-4 with TRBJ2-2; D is unclear. With 3 bases removed from V and 5 bases from J, the gap between germline ends came to 10 bases. The CDR3 length is 14 residues. The CDR3 is CASSFFGVTGELFF. The CDR3 DNA reads as TGTGCCAGCAGTTTCTTCGGCGTGACCGGGGAGCTGTTTTTT.

CDR3: CSGDRGGETQYF. DNA for the CDR3: TGCAGTGGGGACAGGGGGGGGGAGACCCAGTACTTC. The chain is built from TRBV20-1 and TRBJ2-5; 11 bases map to TRBD1. CDR3 size: 12 residues. V dropped 7 bases and J dropped 5; count of bases not matched to a gene: 3. Germline V gene data show CDR1 as DFQATT and CDR2 as SNEGSKA (reference sequence).

This clonotype has only a few counts. The chain is built from TRBV29-1 and TRBJ2-7; a possible D gene is TRBD1 (6 bases). Germline V gene sequence: CDR1 SQVTM, CDR2 ANQGSEA. V was trimmed by 6 bases and J by 3 bases, leaving 15 bases between them. The CDR3 consists of 13 residues. In DNA, the CDR3 is TGCAGCGTAACAGAGGGACAATTCTACGAGCAGTACTTC. Amino acids: CSVTEGQFYEQYF.